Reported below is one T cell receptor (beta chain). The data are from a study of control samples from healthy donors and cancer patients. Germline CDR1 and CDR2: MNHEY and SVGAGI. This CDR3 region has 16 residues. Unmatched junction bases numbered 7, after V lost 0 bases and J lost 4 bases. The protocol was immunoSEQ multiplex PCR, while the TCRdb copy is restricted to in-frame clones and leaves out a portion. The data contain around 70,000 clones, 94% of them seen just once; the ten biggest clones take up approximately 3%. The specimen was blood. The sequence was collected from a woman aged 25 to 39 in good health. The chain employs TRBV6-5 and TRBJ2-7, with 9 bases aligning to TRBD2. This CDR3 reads CASSYSLAGDGYEQYF. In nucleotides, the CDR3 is TGTGCCAGCAGTTACTCTTTAGCGGGGGATGGGTACGAGCAGTACTTC.